Presented here are 8 T cell receptor beta chains from one specimen sequenced in a study of shared clonotypes between healthy human individuals. Using immunoSEQ multiplex PCR, the repertoire was profiled, and TCRdb retains in-frame clones only, with some absent. The sample records roughly 2,300,000 clones, 85% to 95% being singletons. The sample taken for sequencing was naive CD4+ T cells from PBMCs. Subset: CD45RA+ positively selected. These receptors came from a man younger than 30 in good health. Some clones in this sample may be carry-over from other donors' samples.

The CDR3 coding sequence is TGCAGCGTTGATTCCAGGGGACGCACTGAAGCTTTCTTT. Translation: CSVDSRGRTEAFF. The genes are TRBV29-1 and TRBJ1-1, with D perhaps matching TRBD1 (6 bases). The CDR3 contains 13 residues. Per germline, CDR1 SQVTM and CDR2 ANQGSEA. V was pared by 3 bases and J by 4 bases, with 12 bases between.

The chain recombines TRBV7-3 with TRBJ2-5; 8 bases are shared with TRBD2. In germline, CDR1 is SGHTA, CDR2 FQGTGA. This CDR3 is 16 amino acids long. V dropped 4 bases and J dropped 4; count of bases not matched to a gene: 11. The CDR3 loop reads CASSSVAAGGVETQYF. In DNA form, the CDR3 reads TGTGCCAGCAGCTCTGTGGCCGCGGGGGGTGTAGAGACCCAGTACTTC.

The J gene is TRBJ1-6, the V gene TRBV5-6, with D perhaps matching TRBD1 (6 bases). With 2 bases removed from V and 7 bases from J, the gap between germline ends came to 13 bases. The germline CDR1 and CDR2 sequences are SGHDT and YYEEEE. This CDR3 is 15 amino acids long. CDR3 amino acids: CASSLSPGDNSPLHF. Here the CDR3 DNA reads TGTGCCAGCAGCTTATCGCCAGGGGACAATTCACCCCTCCACTTT.

The chain combines TRBV7-2 with TRBJ2-1; D not resolved. Trimming took 5 bases from V and 5 from J, leaving 22 bases between them. This CDR3 has 17 amino acids. Germline loops: CDR1 SGHTA, CDR2 FQGNSA. This chain's CDR3 is CASSPPLSGIGNNEQFF. The CDR3 region has the DNA TGTGCCAGCAGCCCCCCCTTGTCCGGAATAGGGAACAATGAGCAGTTCTTC.

The sample holds one count of this clone. V is TRBV5-1 and J is TRBJ2-4, with 7 bases matching TRBD1. After removal of 0 bases from V and 8 bases from J, the junction contained 2 bases not matched to a gene. Germline V gene sequence: CDR1 SGHRS, CDR2 YFSETQ. CDR3 length: 13 amino acids. The CDR3: CASSLAQGDIQYF. The CDR3 DNA reads as TGCGCCAGCAGCTTGGCTCAGGGGGACATTCAGTACTTC.

In the case of this clone: Other DNA sequences from this sample encode an identical CDR3 as well. CDR3 residues: CASSSPGSYNEQFF. The CDR3 nucleotides read TGTGCCAGCAGTTCCCCCGGGTCTTACAATGAGCAGTTCTTC. V usage is TRBV7-3 and J usage is TRBJ2-1; D unresolved. The CDR3 contains 14 residues. Per germline, CDR1 SGHTA and CDR2 FQGTGA. V gave up 6 bases and J gave up 4 bases, with 13 bases separating them. The entire variable domain, with the rest obtained from reference TRBV7-3 and TRBJ2-1, is as follows: GAGVSQTPSNKVTEKGKYVELRCDPISGHTALYWYRQSLGQGPEFLIYFQGTGAADDSGLPNDRFFAVRPEGSVSTLKIQRTERGDSAVYLCASSSPGSYNEQFFGPGTRLTVL.

V gene TRBV28 combines with J gene TRBJ1-4; D might be TRBD1 (6 bases). CDR1 is MDHEN and CDR2 is SYDVKM in the germline V gene. The CDR3 totals 13 residues. V was trimmed by 8 bases and J by 8 bases, leaving 15 bases between them. CDR3 residues: CASQTSGQEKLFF. In nucleotides, the CDR3 is TGTGCCAGCCAAACGTCAGGACAGGAAAAACTGTTTTTT.

The J gene is TRBJ2-5, the V gene TRBV5-1; TRBD2 might be the D (5 bases). Per germline, CDR1 SGHRS and CDR2 YFSETQ. This CDR3 has 13 amino acids. The V end was cut by 1 base, the J end by 4 bases, with 8 bases between. CDR3 nucleotide sequence: TGCGCCAGCAGCTTGATAGAGGGAGAGACCCAGTACTTC. This translates into CASSLIEGETQYF.